The 32 T cell receptor beta chains listed next were all sequenced from one sample in a study of T cells after yellow fever vaccination. MiXCR, applied by TCRdb to the 5' RACE reads, yields one record per CDR3 protein. The sample consists of approximately 550,000 distinct CDR3 sequences, 15% to 20% of them appearing once. Sequenced material: PBMCs, taken 15 days after the yellow fever booster vaccination. Source of these receptors: a young man who received the YFV17D yellow fever vaccine.

The table lists this clonotype with a few counts. The gene calls are TRBV25-1 and TRBJ2-1; 7 nucleotides match TRBD1. This CDR3 contains 14 residues. Per the germline V gene, CDR1 is MGHDK and CDR2 is SYGVNS. V was clipped by 4 bases and J by 4 bases; unmatched bases: 4. The chain's CDR3 is CASSGGQPYNEQFF. CDR3 nucleotide sequence: TGTGCCAGCAGTGGGGGACAGCCATACAATGAGCAGTTCTTC.

This rearrangement joins TRBV7-9 to TRBJ2-1; 7 nucleotides agree with TRBD2. The CDR3 is 14 residues long. With V trimmed by 5 bases and J by 8 bases, 9 bases remained unmatched. CDR1 and CDR2 from the germline V gene are SEHNR and FQNEAQ (reference sequence). The CDR3 sequence: CASSLGLDVHEQFF. For the CDR3, the DNA is TGTGCCAGCAGCCTTGGACTAGACGTTCATGAGCAGTTCTTC.

The chain uses TRBV9 and TRBJ2-7; TRBD2 aligns across 8 bases. Germline CDR1 is SGDLS and CDR2 is YYNGEE. The V gene end was trimmed by 0 bases and the J gene end by 1 base; junction bases not matched to a gene: 12. The CDR3 has 18 residues. The CDR3 spells CASSVGPGREGLSYEQYF. The CDR3 DNA reads TGTGCCAGCAGCGTAGGCCCGGGTCGGGAGGGCCTTTCCTACGAGCAGTACTTC.

The table lists this clonotype with a few counts. This sequence joins TRBV10-3 and TRBJ2-7; weak D call: TRBD2 (6 bases). V lost 0 bases, J lost 7 bases, and 13 bases lay in between. Germline V gene data show CDR1 as ENHRY and CDR2 as SYGVKD. CDR3 length: 14 residues. The CDR3 DNA sequence: TGTGCCATCAGTGAGTCGGCCAGGGCGGGAGAGCAGTACTTC. This sequence encodes CAISESARAGEQYF.

The V and J genes are TRBV12-3 or TRBV12-4 and TRBJ2-1, with a possible D match to TRBD2 (6 bases). The CDR3 is 15 amino acids. V lost 3 bases and J lost 5, with 14 bases in between. CDR3 sequence: CASSLGLPSHNEQFF. The DNA for the CDR3 is TGTGCCAGCAGTTTGGGACTCCCATCCCACAATGAGCAGTTCTTC.

This chain connects TRBV12-3 or TRBV12-4 to TRBJ2-1; TRBD2 matches at 7 bases. The CDR3 sequence is 15 residues long. The V segment lost 1 base and the J segment 9 bases; nucleotides outside the gene matches: 9. In nucleotides, the CDR3 is TGTGCCAGCAGTTTAGGCGGGAGCAGAGATCCTGAGCAGTTCTTC. Translating gives CASSLGGSRDPEQFF.

This clonotype was seen a few times. The V and J genes are TRBV12-3 or TRBV12-4 and TRBJ2-5, with TRBD1 matching 9 bases. The ends lost 3 bases at V and 2 bases at J; junction bases unmatched: 16. The CDR3 is 19 amino acids. DNA for the CDR3: TGTGCCAGCAGTTTTGGGACCCCACTCGGGACAGGGAGTCAAGAGACCCAGTACTTC. Translated: CASSFGTPLGTGSQETQYF.

Notes on this clonotype: One end of the junction is discordant with germline, which a read error may explain. V usage is TRBV12-3 or TRBV12-4 and J usage is TRBJ2-7; TRBD1 is a possible D gene (6 bases). The CDR3 is made up of 11 amino acids. The CDR3 sequence: CASSVSGDMDF. The CDR3 coding sequence is TGTGCCAGCAGTGTCTCAGGGGACATGGACTTC.

This clonotype is labeled as large. V gene TRBV7-2 combines with J gene TRBJ2-7; D gene ambiguous. CDR1 and CDR2 (germline): SGHTA, FQGNSA. CDR3 length equals 13 residues. V lost 1 base and J lost 6, with 10 bases in between. The CDR3 protein is CASSLGSWLEQYF. The CDR3 region has the DNA TGTGCCAGCAGCTTAGGGAGTTGGCTCGAGCAGTACTTC. Full variable domain (rest looked up from reference TRBV7-2 and TRBJ2-7): GAGVSQSPSNKVTEKGKDVELRCDPISGHTALYWYRQSLGQGLEFLIYFQGNSAPDKSGLPSDRFSAERTGGSVSTLTIQRTQQEDSAVYLCASSLGSWLEQYFGPGTRLTVT.

The V gene is TRBV3-1, the J gene TRBJ2-3; D unclear. Germline loops: CDR1 LGHDT, CDR2 YNNKEL (reference sequence). The CDR3 length is 13 residues. With 2 bases removed from V and 5 bases from J, the gap between germline ends came to 8 bases. The CDR3 DNA sequence: TGTGCCAGCAGCCAATCGAGAGGAGATACGCAGTATTTT. Its translation is CASSQSRGDTQYF.

The J gene is TRBJ2-2, the V gene TRBV3-1; D call uncertain. The V end was cut by 3 bases, the J end by 1 base, with 6 bases between. Germline V gives CDR1 LGHDT, CDR2 YNNKEL (reference sequence). CDR3 length equals 14 residues. DNA of the CDR3: TGTGCCAGCAGCCACGACAAGAACACCGGGGAGCTGTTTTTT. It codes for CASSHDKNTGELFF.

This clonotype was detected a few times. The chain is built from TRBV6-5 and TRBJ2-2; D remains unclear. V was trimmed by 1 base and J by 6 bases, leaving 12 bases between them. Germline V CDR1 and CDR2: MNHEY, SVGAGI. This CDR3 region has 15 residues. The DNA of the CDR3 is TGTGCCAGCAGTTACTTGGGTTTTGACGCCGGGGAGCTGTTTTTT. Translation: CASSYLGFDAGELFF.

The chain has TRBV12-3 or TRBV12-4 and TRBJ2-2, with D maybe TRBD1 (5 bases). CDR3 length: 13 amino acids. Trimming removed 4 bases from V and 7 bases from J, with 10 bases in between. CDR3 loop: CASSSGQGGELFF. CDR3 sequence (DNA): TGTGCCAGCAGTTCAGGGCAGGGCGGGGAGCTGTTTTTT.

This chain connects TRBV11-3 to TRBJ2-2, with D possibly TRBD2 on 6 matching bases. V lost 2 bases, J lost 5 bases, and 15 bases lay in between. The germline V gene encodes CDR1 SGHNT and CDR2 YENEEA. The CDR3 totals 16 residues. For the CDR3, the DNA is TGTGCCAGCAGCTTATCCGGGAGCTCTAGGACCGGGGAGCTGTTTTTT. Protein sequence: CASSLSGSSRTGELFF.

This chain links TRBV27 with TRBJ2-3; a possible D gene is TRBD2 (6 bases). The germline V gene encodes CDR1 MNHEY and CDR2 SMNVEV (reference sequence). V lost 7 bases and J lost 5, with 19 bases in between. The CDR3 covers 15 residues. Here the CDR3 reads CASTQYPGTGDTQYF. The CDR3 nucleotides read TGTGCCAGCACTCAATATCCCGGGACTGGAGATACGCAGTATTTT.

This clonotype has only a few counts. The rearrangement joins TRBV12-3 or TRBV12-4 to TRBJ2-1, with 9 bases aligning to TRBD2. The CDR3 sequence is 14 residues long. The trim removed 6 bases at V and 9 bases at J, leaving 9 bases unmatched. CDR3: CASSQPGLASEQFF. CDR3 DNA sequence: TGTGCCAGCAGCCAACCGGGACTAGCTAGTGAGCAGTTCTTC.

The chain employs TRBV12-3 or TRBV12-4 and TRBJ2-2; no reliable D call. CDR3 length equals 14 residues. Trimming cost V 10 bases and J 0 bases, with 12 bases left between them. In DNA, the CDR3 is TGTGCCACCTCAGTCACCTCGAACACCGGGGAGCTGTTTTTT. It codes for CATSVTSNTGELFF.

The chain uses TRBV7-9 and TRBJ2-7; D call uncertain. The germline V gene has CDR1 SEHNR and CDR2 FQNEAQ (reference sequence). The CDR3 length is 14 residues. With 1 base removed from V and 5 bases from J, the gap between germline ends came to 12 bases. As DNA, the CDR3 is TGTGCCAGCAGCTTAGGGGCCGGTACGCACGAGCAGTACTTC. Translation gives CASSLGAGTHEQYF.

This clonotype has just a few counts. The V call is TRBV18, the J call TRBJ1-1; perhaps TRBD1 as D (5 bases). Germline V gene lookup returns CDR1 KGHSH and CDR2 LQKENI. The CDR3 runs 13 residues. V shed 6 bases and J shed 3 bases, with 11 bases lying between them. The CDR3 DNA is TGTGCCAGCTCTCGGACCAGGGACACTGAAGCTTTCTTT. This encodes CASSRTRDTEAFF.

The sample holds a few counts of this clonotype. The chain links TRBV6-5 to TRBJ2-5; tentatively, D is TRBD2 (7 bases). Germline loops: CDR1 MNHEY, CDR2 SVGAGI. Trimming removed 2 bases at V and 3 bases at J, with 13 bases between. CDR3 length: 15 amino acids. The CDR3 spells CASSYEGGWEETQYF. CDR3 DNA: TGTGCCAGCAGTTACGAGGGGGGGTGGGAAGAGACCCAGTACTTC.

This clonotype has just a few counts. The chain recombines TRBV29-1 with TRBJ2-3; no definite D call. Trimming pared 7 bases from V and 6 bases from J, leaving 11 bases between. Germline CDR1 and CDR2: SQVTM and ANQGSEA. The CDR3 runs 11 residues. CDR3 nucleotide sequence: TGCAGCGCCCAACTCACGGATACGCAGTATTTT. Protein sequence: CSAQLTDTQYF.

There are a few counts of this clonotype. The rearrangement links TRBV12-3 or TRBV12-4 to TRBJ2-7; 7 positions agree with TRBD2. The V and J ends lost 6 bases and 2 bases, in that order; junction bases with no gene match: 4. The CDR3 spans 13 residues. CDR3 coding DNA: TGTGCCAGCAGGGCAGCGGGGACCTACGAGCAGTACTTC. The encoded protein is CASRAAGTYEQYF.

This clonotype was counted a few times. The CDR3 DNA follows: TGCGCCAGCAGCACCGACAGAACTAACACTGAAGCTTTCTTT. It specifies CASSTDRTNTEAFF. The V and J genes are TRBV5-1 and TRBJ1-1, with D possibly matching TRBD1 (5 bases). Germline V lookup: CDR1 SGHRS, CDR2 YFSETQ. CDR3 length equals 14 residues. V dropped 4 bases and J dropped 2 bases, with 12 bases sitting between them.

This clonotype has only a few counts. V usage is TRBV20-1 and J usage is TRBJ2-2; 14 bases line up with TRBD2. Germline loops: CDR1 DFQATT, CDR2 SNEGSKA (reference sequence). The CDR3 is 19 residues long. J gave up 5 bases and V 6 bases, and 17 bases lay outside the gene matches. CDR3 DNA sequence: TGCAGTGCCCTCGGCCTTCCCGGGACTAGCGGGAGAGCTACCGGGGAGCTGTTTTTT. Protein sequence: CSALGLPGTSGRATGELFF.

The genes are TRBV28 and TRBJ2-1; no reliable D call. The germline V gene has CDR1 MDHEN and CDR2 SYDVKM. V was pared by 6 bases and J by 4 bases, with 16 bases between. The CDR3 runs to 15 residues. The CDR3 nucleotides read TGTGCCAGCAGGGGCGGCGGTCCCCTGTACAATGAGCAGTTCTTC. This sequence encodes CASRGGGPLYNEQFF.

The rearrangement links TRBV7-2 to TRBJ2-3, with 14 bases identical to TRBD2. V dropped 1 base and J dropped 0; count of bases not matched to a gene: 3. Germline V gene sequence: CDR1 SGHTA, CDR2 FQGNSA. The CDR3 loop spans 18 amino acids. In DNA form, the CDR3 reads TGTGCCAGCAGCTTAGGGACTAGCGGGAGGCGAAGCACAGATACGCAGTATTTT. Its translation: CASSLGTSGRRSTDTQYF.

The chain employs TRBV7-2 and TRBJ1-5, with TRBD1 as a possible D gene (6 bases). Germline V gives CDR1 SGHTA, CDR2 FQGNSA. CDR3 size: 15 residues. V was shortened by 0 bases and J by 7 bases, with 13 bases between the two germline ends. This CDR3 reads CASSLAPGVEQPQHF. The CDR3 DNA follows: TGTGCCAGCAGCTTAGCCCCAGGGGTGGAACAGCCCCAGCATTTT.

This clonotype was counted a few times. The chain links TRBV14 to TRBJ2-1; TRBD2 agrees at 8 bases. The V segment lost 1 base and the J segment 2 bases; nucleotides outside the gene matches: 4. CDR3 length equals 16 residues. Germline assignment: CDR1 SGHDN and CDR2 FVKESK. The CDR3 nucleotides read TGTGCCAGCAGCCAAGTGGCGGGAGGAACCTACAATGAGCAGTTCTTC. It yields the protein CASSQVAGGTYNEQFF.

In the case of this clonotype: The CDR3 does not close with the conserved phenylalanine or tryptophan, likely indicating a read error. The genes are TRBV7-6 and TRBJ2-5; D might be TRBD2 (5 bases). Trimming removed 4 bases at V and 2 bases at J, with 11 bases between. The V gene's germline CDR1 is SGHVS and CDR2 FNYEAQ. The CDR3 length is 14 residues. The CDR3 protein is CASSSEGHQETQYL. CDR3 sequence (DNA): TGTGCCAGCAGCTCAGAGGGCCATCAAGAGACCCAGTACTTA.

The V call is TRBV15, the J call TRBJ2-3, with 10 bases fitting TRBD2. The V gene end was trimmed by 7 bases and the J gene end by 2 bases; junction bases not matched to a gene: 6. The CDR3 covers 15 residues. Germline V lookup: CDR1 LNHNV, CDR2 YYDKDF (reference sequence). The CDR3 protein is CATILAGGLTDTQYF. In DNA, the CDR3 is TGTGCCACCATCTTAGCGGGAGGACTCACAGATACGCAGTATTTT.

This clonotype showed up just a few times. This chain connects TRBV5-1 to TRBJ2-3; D not certain. This CDR3 spans 14 amino acids. CDR1 and CDR2 from the germline V gene are SGHRS and YFSETQ. Between the trimmed V and J ends, which lost 4 bases and 6 bases, there was a span of 15 bases. The CDR3 sequence: CASSVDHPRDTQYF. Here the CDR3 DNA reads TGCGCCAGCAGCGTGGACCATCCCCGTGATACGCAGTATTTT.

This clonotype was recorded a few times. The rearrangement joins TRBV6-5 to TRBJ2-3; D may match TRBD1 or TRBD2 (6 bases each). Trimming took off 2 bases at V and 5 bases at J, with 17 bases between the two ends. Germline CDR1 MNHEY, CDR2 SVGAGI. The CDR3 runs 16 residues. CDR3 nucleotides: TGTGCCAGCAGTTACGTTGTCGGGGGCAGTAGAGATACGCAGTATTTT. Translation gives CASSYVVGGSRDTQYF.